Below, one TCR beta chain is given with its context. Which antigen it targets is not known. The sample holds no much larger clone one base away, and base qualities are not on file. These data originate in a study of blood T cell repertoires in COVID-19 (dated by TCRdb to 2018 to 2021). In terms of the full investigation: The collaborator samples originated in the United States, Italy and Spain and spanned the acute and convalescent phases of COVID-19. The material from the prospective study consisted of cDNA or gDNA derived from T cells, B-cell-depleted T cells, or PBMCs. A de-identified subject ID, COVID-19 status, age in years and sex were almost always included in the sample metadata. The repertoires were released in a freely available public database intended as a resource for research on the immune response to SARS-CoV-2. Where available, HLA class I and class II types were obtained from metadata supplied by the sample provider rather than from assay-based typing. The dataset comprised deeply sampled blood TCRbeta repertoires from subjects exposed to, actively infected with, or recovered from COVID-19. The samples were drawn from two sources: the first 160 participants of the ongoing ImmuneRACE study, and 1,254 subjects contributed by 6 global collaborators.

The germline V and J ends show losses of 3 bases and 1 base respectively, and no gene match explains 2 bases of the junction. The CDR3 runs 15 amino acids, cysteine and phenylalanine included. This entry keeps only the CDR3 DNA: 45 bases, framed from base 1. Reading the germline V gene gives CDR1 KGHSH and CDR2 LQKENI. The immunoSEQ Assay, a bias-controlled multiplex PCR, was used to amplify TCRbeta CDR3 regions from genomic DNA. Per the original workflow: The number of nucleated cells in each sample was estimated by amplification of reference gene primers within the assay. Sequence reads were collapsed and filtered to measure the absolute abundance of every unique TCRbeta CDR3 rearrangement. For each sample, productive Simpson clonality was calculated as the square root of Simpson's diversity index across productive rearrangements. The source is immuneACCESS, and TCRdb retained only in-frame sequences with V and J called. Part of the clones is not carried over; for the studies checked, unresolved V genes explain less than half of this, and the remainder is unexplained. For V, J and clone size, that table is used; D and trimming come from the DNA. The sample includes about 310,000 clones, with 80% to 90% observed a single time. The ten largest clones add up to 1% of the sample.

The paper as a whole reports these results and caveats: The quantity of clinical and demographic metadata differed by source and by participant and was supplied without curation.

The collaborating institutions used their own protocols to collect whole blood in K2EDTA tubes. Collaborator samples were shipped for TCRbeta analysis as frozen whole blood, isolated PBMCs, or DNA extracted from either sample type. The specimen was peripheral blood. The chain uses TRBV18 and TRBJ2-5, and 10 junctional nucleotides match TRBD2. The receptor comes from a man aged 50-60 years with active or convalescent COVID-19. The CDR3 amino acid sequence is: CASSPTSGTQETQYF. The nucleotide sequence reads as follows: TGTGCCAGCTCACCCACTAGCGGGACCCAAGAGACCCAGTACTTC.